Reported below is one T cell receptor (beta chain). The data were taken from a study of T cell responses to AZD1222 COVID-19 vaccine. CDR1 is MNHEY and CDR2 is SMNVEV in the germline V gene (reference sequence). Trimming left V 5 bases short and J 3 bases short, with 25 bases between. The CDR3 has 18 residues. Sequenced by immunoSEQ multiplex PCR; TCRdb stores in-frame clones only, minus some. Altogether 90,000 to 120,000 clones are present, about nine tenths being singletons, with the ten largest covering around a sixth. This receptor was identified in an adult in good health. This specimen consisted of peripheral blood, obtained on day 0 of AZD1222 vaccination. This sequence joins TRBV27 and TRBJ1-2; D unresolved. CDR3 in amino acids: CASSTTAITRREDYGYTF. The CDR3 bases are TGTGCCAGCAGTACTACCGCGATAACAAGGAGAGAGGACTATGGCTACACCTTC.